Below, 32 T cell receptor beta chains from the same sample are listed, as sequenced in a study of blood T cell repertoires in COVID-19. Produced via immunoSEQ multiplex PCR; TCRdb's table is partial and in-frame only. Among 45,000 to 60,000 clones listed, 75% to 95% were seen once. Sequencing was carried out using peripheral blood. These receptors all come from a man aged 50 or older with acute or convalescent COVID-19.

The CDR3 reads CASSGTGVITEAFF. The CDR3 DNA follows: TGTGCCAGCAGTGGGACAGGTGTAATCACTGAAGCTTTCTTT. The gene calls are TRBV27 and TRBJ1-1, with 8 bases that match TRBD1. This CDR3 is built from 14 residues. CDR1 is MNHEY and CDR2 is SMNVEV in the germline V gene (reference sequence). J lost 4 bases, V lost 5 bases, and 6 bases had no gene match.

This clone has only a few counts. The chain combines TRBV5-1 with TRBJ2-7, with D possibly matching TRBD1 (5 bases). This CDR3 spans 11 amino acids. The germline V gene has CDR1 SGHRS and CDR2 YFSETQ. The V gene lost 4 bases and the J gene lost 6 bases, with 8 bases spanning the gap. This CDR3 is CASSGTGEQYF. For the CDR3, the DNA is TGCGCCAGCAGCGGCACAGGCGAGCAGTACTTC.

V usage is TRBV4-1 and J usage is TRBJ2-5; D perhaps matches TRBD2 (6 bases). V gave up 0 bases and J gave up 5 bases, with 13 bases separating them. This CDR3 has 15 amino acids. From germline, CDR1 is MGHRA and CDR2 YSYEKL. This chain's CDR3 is CASSQDTDYSETQYF. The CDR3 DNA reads TGCGCCAGCAGCCAAGATACGGACTACTCGGAGACCCAGTACTTC.

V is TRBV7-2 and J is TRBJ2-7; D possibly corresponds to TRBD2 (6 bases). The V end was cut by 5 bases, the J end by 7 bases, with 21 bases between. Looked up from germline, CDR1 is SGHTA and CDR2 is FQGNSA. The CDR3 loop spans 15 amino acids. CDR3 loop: CASSPPIGGAREQYF. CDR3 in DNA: TGTGCCAGCAGCCCCCCCATTGGAGGGGCGAGGGAGCAGTACTTC.

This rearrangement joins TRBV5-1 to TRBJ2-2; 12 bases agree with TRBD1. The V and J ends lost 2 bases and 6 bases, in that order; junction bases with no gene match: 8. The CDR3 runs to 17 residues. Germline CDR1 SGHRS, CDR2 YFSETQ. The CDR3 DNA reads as TGCGCCAGCAGCTTTCCGGGACAGGGGGCCGCGGCCGGGGAGCTGTTTTTT. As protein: CASSFPGQGAAAGELFF.

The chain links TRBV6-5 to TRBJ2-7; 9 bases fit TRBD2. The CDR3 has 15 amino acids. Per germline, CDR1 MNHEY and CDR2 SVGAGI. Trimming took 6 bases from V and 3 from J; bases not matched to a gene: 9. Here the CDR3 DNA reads TGTGCCAGCAGCCCGGGACTAGCATTCATCTACGAGCAGTACTTC. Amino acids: CASSPGLAFIYEQYF.

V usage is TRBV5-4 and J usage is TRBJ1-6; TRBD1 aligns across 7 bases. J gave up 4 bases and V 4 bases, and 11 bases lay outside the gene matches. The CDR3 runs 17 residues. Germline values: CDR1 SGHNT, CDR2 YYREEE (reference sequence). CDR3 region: CASSNEDGTVYNSPLHF. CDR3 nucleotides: TGTGCCAGCAGCAACGAGGACGGGACAGTGTATAATTCACCCCTCCACTTT.

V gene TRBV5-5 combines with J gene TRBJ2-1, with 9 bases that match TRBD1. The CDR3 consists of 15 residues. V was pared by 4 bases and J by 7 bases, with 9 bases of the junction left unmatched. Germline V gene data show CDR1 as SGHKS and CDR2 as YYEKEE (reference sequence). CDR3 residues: CASSTRWTGENEQFF. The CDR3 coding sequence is TGTGCCAGCAGCACGAGATGGACAGGGGAAAATGAGCAGTTCTTC.

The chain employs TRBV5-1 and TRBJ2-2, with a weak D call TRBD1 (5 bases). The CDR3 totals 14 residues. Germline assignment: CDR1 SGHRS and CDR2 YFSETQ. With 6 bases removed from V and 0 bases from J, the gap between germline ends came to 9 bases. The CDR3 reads CASTGQTNTGELFF. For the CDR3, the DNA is TGCGCCAGCACCGGACAAACGAACACCGGGGAGCTGTTTTTT. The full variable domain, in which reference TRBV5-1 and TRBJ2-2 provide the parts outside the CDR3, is KAGVTQTPRYLIKTRGQQVTLSCSPISGHRSVSWYQQTPGQGLQFLFEYFSETQRNKGNFPGRFSGRQFSNSRSEMNVSTLELGDSALYLCASTGQTNTGELFFGEGSRLTVL.

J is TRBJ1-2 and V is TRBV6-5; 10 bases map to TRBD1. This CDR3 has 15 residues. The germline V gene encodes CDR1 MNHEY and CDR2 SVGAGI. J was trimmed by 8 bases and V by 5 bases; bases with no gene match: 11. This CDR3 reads CASSPLRQGAGGYTF. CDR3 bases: TGTGCCAGCAGTCCACTCAGACAGGGGGCTGGGGGCTACACCTTC.

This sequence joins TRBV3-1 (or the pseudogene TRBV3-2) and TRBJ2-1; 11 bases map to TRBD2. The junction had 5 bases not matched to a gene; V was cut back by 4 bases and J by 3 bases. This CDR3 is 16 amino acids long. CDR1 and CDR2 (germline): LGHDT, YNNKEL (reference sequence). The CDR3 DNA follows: TGTGCCAGCAGCCGACTCGGGACTAGCGGCTACAATGAGCAGTTCTTC. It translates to CASSRLGTSGYNEQFF.

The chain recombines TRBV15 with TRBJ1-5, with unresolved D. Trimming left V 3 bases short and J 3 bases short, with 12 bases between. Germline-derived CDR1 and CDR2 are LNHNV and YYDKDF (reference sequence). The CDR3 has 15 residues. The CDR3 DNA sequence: TGTGCCACCAGCAGCTATACCGATTCCAATCAGCCCCAGCATTTT. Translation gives CATSSYTDSNQPQHF.

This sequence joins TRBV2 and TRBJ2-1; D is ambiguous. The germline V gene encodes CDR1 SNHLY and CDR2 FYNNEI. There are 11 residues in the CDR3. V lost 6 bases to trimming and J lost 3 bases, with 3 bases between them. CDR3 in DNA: TGTGCCAGCAGCTACTACAATGAGCAGTTCTTC. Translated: CASSYYNEQFF.

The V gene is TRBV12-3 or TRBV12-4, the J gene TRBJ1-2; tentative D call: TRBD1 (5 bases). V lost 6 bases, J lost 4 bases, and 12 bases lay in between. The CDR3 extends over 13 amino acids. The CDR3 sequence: CASSLPGIYGYTF. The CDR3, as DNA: TGTGCCAGCAGCCTTCCAGGGATCTATGGCTACACCTTC.

CDR3 sequence reads: CASSYLTRDRGGGYTF. In nucleotides, the CDR3 is TGCGCCAGCAGCTATCTAACTCGGGACAGGGGAGGTGGCTACACCTTC. The rearrangement uses TRBV4-1 and TRBJ1-2; 10 bases are a match to TRBD1. This CDR3 contains 16 residues. Germline V gives CDR1 MGHRA, CDR2 YSYEKL. The V gene end was trimmed by 5 bases and the J gene end by 7 bases; junction bases not matched to a gene: 13.

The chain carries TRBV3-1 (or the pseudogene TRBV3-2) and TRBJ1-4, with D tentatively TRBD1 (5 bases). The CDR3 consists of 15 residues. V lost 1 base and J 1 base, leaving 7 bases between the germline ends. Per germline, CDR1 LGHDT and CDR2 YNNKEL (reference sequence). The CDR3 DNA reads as TGTGCCAGCAGCCAAGCAGGGTTAACTAATGAAAAACTGTTTTTT. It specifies CASSQAGLTNEKLFF.

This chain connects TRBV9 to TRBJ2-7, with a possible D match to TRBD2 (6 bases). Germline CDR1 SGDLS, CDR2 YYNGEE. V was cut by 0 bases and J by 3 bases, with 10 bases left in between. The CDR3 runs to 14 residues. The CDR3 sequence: CASSVGDFYYEQYF. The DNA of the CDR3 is TGTGCCAGCAGCGTAGGGGACTTCTACTACGAGCAGTACTTC.

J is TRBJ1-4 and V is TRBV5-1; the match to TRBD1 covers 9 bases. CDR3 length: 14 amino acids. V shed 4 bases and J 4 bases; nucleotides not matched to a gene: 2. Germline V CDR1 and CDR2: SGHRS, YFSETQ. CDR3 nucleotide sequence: TGCGCCAGCAGCCGGACAGGGGATAATGAAAAACTGTTTTTT. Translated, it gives CASSRTGDNEKLFF.

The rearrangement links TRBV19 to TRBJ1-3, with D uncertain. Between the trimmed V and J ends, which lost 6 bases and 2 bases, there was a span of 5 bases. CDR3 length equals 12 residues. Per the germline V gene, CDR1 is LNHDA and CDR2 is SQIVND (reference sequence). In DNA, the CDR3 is TGTGCCAGTAGGGTAGCTGGAAACACCATATATTTT. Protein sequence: CASRVAGNTIYF.

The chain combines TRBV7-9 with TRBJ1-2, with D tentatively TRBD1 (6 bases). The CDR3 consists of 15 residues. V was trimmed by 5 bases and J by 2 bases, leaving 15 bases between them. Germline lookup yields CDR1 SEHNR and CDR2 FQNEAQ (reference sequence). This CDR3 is CASSVRDKENYGYTF. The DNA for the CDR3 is TGTGCCAGCAGCGTCCGGGACAAAGAAAACTATGGCTACACCTTC.

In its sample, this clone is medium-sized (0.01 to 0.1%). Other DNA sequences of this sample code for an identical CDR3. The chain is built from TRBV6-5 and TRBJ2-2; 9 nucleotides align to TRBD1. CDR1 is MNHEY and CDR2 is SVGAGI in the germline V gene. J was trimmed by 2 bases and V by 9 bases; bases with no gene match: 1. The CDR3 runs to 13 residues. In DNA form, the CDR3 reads TGTGCCAGGGGACAGGGAAACACCGGGGAGCTGTTTTTT. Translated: CARGQGNTGELFF.

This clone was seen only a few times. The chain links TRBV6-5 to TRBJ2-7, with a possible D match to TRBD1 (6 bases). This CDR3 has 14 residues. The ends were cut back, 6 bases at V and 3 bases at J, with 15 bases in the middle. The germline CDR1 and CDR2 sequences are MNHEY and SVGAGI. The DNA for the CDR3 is TGTGCCAGCAGGCGACCGACAGGAGACTACGAGCAGTACTTC. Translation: CASRRPTGDYEQYF.

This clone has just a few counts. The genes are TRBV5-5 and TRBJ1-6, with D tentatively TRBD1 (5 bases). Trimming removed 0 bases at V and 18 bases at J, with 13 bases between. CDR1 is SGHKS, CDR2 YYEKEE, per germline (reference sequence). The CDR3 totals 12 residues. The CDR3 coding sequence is TGTGCCAGCAGCTTGGAGGACACACGGCCCCACTTT. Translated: CASSLEDTRPHF.

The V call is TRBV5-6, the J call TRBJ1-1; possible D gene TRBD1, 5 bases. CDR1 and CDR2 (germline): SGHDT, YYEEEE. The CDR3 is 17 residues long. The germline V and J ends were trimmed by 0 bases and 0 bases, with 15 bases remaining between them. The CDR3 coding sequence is TGTGCCAGCAGCTTGGACTTGGGGCGGGGGGTGAACACTGAAGCTTTCTTT. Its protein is CASSLDLGRGVNTEAFF.

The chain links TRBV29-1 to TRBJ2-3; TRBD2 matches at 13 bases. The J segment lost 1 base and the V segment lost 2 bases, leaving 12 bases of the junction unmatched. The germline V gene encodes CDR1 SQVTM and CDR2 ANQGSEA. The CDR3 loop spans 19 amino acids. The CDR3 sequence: CSVESPGLAGVGGTDTQYF. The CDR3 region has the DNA TGCAGCGTTGAAAGTCCCGGACTAGCGGGGGTAGGTGGCACAGATACGCAGTATTTT.

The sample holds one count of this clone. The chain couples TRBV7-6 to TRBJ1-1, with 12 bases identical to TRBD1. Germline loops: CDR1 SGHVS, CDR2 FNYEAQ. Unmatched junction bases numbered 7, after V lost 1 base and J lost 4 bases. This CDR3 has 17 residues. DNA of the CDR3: TGTGCCAGCAGCTTAGTCTCCGGGACAGGGGGCGTCACTGAAGCTTTCTTT. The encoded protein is CASSLVSGTGGVTEAFF.

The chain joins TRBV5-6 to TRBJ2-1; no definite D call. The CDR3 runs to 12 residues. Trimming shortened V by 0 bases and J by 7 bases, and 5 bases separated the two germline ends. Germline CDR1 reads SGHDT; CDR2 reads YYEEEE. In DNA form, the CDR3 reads TGTGCCAGCAGCTTGGTCCCTAATGAGCAGTTCTTC. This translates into CASSLVPNEQFF.

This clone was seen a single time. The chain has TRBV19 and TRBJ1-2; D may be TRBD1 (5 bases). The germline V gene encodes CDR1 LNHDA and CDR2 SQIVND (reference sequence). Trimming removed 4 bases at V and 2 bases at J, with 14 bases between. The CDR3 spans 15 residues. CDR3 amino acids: CASSTTWGPNYGYTF. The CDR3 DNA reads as TGTGCCAGTAGTACAACGTGGGGCCCGAACTATGGCTACACCTTC.

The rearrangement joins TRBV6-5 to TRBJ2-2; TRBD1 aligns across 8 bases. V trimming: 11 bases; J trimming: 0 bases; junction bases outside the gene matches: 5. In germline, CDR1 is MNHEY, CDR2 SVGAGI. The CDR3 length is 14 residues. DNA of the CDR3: TGTGCCGGCAAACAGGGGGCGAACACCGGGGAGCTGTTTTTT. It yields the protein CAGKQGANTGELFF.

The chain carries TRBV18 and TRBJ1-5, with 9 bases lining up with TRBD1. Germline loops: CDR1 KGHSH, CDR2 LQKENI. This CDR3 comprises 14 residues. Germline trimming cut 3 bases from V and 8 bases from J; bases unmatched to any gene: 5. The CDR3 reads CASSPDRGIEPQHF. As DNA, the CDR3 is TGTGCCAGCTCACCCGACAGGGGGATTGAGCCCCAGCATTTT.

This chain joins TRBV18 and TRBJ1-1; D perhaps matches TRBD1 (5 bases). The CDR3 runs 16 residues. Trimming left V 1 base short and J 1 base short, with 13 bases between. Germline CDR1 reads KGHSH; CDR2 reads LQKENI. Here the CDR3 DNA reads TGTGCCAGCTCACCACTATTAGCGGACACGAACACTGAAGCTTTCTTT. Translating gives CASSPLLADTNTEAFF.

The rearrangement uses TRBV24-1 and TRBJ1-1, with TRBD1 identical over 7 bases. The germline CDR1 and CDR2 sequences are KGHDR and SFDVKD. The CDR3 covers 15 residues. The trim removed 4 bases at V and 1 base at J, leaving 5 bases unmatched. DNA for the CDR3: TGTGCCACCAGTGACTCTAGACAGGGGAACACTGAAGCTTTCTTT. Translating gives CATSDSRQGNTEAFF.